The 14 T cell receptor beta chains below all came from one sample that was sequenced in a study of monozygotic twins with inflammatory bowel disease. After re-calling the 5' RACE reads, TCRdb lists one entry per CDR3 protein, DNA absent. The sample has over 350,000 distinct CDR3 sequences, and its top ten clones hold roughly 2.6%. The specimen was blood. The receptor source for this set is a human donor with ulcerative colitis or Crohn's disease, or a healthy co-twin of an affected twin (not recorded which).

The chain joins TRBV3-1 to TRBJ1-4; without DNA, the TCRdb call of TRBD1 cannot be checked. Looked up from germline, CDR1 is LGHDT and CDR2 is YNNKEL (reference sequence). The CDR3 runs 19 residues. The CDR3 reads CASSPLPGQGALANEKLFF.

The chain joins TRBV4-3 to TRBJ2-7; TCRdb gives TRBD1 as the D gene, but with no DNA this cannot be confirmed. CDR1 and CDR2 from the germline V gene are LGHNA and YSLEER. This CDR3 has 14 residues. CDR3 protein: CASSPRDSSYEQYF.

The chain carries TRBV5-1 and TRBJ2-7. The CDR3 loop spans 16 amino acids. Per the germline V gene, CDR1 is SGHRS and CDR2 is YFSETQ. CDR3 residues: CASSLVPADHRYEQYF.

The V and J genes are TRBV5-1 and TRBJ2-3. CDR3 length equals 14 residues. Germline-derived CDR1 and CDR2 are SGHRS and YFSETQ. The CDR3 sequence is CASSLDRVIDTQYF.

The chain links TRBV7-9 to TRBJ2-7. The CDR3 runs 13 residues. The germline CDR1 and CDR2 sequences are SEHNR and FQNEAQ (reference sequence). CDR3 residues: CASSLAGMDEQYF.

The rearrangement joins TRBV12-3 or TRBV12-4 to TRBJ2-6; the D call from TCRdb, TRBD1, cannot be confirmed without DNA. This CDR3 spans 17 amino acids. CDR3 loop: CASSILGTGAGANVLTF.

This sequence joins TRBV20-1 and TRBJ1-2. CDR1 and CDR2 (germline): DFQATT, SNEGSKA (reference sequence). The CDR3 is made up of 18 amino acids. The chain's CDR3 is CSARDPLGHDLPGYGYTF.

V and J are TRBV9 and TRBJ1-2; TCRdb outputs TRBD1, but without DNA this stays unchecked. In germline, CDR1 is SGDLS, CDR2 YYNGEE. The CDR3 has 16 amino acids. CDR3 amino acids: CASSVAASPVLMGYTF.

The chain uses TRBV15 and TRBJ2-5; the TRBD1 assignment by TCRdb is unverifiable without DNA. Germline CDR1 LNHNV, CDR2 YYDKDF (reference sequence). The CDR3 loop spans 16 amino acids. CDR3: CATSRHSGQVVGTQYF.

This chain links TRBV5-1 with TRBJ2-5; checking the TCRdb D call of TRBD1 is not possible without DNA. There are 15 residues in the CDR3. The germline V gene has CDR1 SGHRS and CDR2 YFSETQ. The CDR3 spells CASSPNPQGGETQYF.

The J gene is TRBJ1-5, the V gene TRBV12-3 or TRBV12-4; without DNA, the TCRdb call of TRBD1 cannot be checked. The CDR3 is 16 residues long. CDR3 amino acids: CASSPDLGGGNQPQHF.

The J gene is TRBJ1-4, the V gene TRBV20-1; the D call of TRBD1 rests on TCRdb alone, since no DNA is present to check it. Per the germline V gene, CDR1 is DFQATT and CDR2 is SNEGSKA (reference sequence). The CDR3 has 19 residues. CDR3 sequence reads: CSARRATPGQGATNEKLFF.

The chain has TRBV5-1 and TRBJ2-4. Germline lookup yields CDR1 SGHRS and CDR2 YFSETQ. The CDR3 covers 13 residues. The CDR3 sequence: CASSPVAKNIQYF.

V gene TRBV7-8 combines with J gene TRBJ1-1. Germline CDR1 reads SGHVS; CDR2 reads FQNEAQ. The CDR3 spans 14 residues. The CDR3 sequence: CASSLAYLNTEAFF. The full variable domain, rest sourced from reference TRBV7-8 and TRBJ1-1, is GAGVSQSPRYKVAKRGQDVALRCDPISGHVSLFWYQQALGQGPEFLTYFQNEAQLDKSGLPSDRFFAERPEGSVSTLKIQRTQQEDSAVYLCASSLAYLNTEAFFGQGTRLTVV.